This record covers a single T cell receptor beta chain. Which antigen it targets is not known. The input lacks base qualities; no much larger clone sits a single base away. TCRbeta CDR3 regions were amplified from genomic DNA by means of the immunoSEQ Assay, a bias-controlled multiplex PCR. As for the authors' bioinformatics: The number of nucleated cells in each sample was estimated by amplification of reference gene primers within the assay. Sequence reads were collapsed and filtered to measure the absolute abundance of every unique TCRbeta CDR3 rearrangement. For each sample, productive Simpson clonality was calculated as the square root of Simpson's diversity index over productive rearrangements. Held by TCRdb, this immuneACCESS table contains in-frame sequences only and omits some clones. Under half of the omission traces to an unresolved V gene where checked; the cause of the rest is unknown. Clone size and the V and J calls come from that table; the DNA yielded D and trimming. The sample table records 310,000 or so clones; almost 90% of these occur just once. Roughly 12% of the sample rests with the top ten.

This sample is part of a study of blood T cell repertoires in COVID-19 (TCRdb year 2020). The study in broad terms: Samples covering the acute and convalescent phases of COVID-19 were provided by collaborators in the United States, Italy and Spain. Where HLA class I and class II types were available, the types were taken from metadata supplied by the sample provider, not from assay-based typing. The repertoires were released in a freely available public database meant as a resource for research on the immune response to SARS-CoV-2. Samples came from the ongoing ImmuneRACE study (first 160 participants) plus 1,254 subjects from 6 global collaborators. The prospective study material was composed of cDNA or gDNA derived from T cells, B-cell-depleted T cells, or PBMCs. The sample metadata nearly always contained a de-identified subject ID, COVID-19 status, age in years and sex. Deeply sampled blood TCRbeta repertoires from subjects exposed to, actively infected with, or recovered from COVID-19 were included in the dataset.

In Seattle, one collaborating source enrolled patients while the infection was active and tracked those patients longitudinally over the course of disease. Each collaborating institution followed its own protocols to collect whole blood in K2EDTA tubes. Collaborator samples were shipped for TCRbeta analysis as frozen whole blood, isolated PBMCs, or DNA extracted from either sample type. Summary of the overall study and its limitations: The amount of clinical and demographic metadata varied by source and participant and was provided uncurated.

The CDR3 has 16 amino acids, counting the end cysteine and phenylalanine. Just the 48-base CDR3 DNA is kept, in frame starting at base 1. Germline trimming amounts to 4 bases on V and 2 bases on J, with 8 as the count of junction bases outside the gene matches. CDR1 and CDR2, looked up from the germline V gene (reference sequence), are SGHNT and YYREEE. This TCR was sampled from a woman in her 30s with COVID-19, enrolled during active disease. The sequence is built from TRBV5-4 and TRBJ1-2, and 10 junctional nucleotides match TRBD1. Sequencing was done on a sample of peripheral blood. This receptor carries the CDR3 CASSVPGQGFNYGYTF. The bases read TGTGCCAGCAGCGTACCGGGACAGGGGTTCAACTATGGCTACACCTTC.